These 32 T cell receptor beta chains came from one sample sequenced in a study of shared clonotypes between healthy human individuals. Naive CD8 populations comprised CD45RO-negative cells positively selected for CCR7, excluding terminally differentiated effector memory CD45RA+ cells. TCRdb keeps only in-frame clones here, not all; method: immunoSEQ multiplex PCR. The profile shows about 2,100,000 clones, about 92% of them singletons. The sequencing sample was made of naive CD8+ T cells from PBMCs. The receptor source for this set is a man aged 18 to 30 in good health. Some clones in this sample may be carry-over from other donors' samples.

This clone was seen just once. Other DNA sequences in this sample translate to the same CDR3. This chain links TRBV9 with TRBJ2-3; D unresolved. Germline V lookup: CDR1 SGDLS, CDR2 YYNGEE. Trimming left V 4 bases short and J 3 bases short, with 6 bases between. This CDR3 has 12 residues. The CDR3, as DNA: TGTGCCAGCAGCCCCCCGACAGATACGCAGTATTTT. Protein product: CASSPPTDTQYF.

The V call is TRBV27, the J call TRBJ1-5; 10 bases match TRBD1. CDR1 is MNHEY and CDR2 is SMNVEV in the germline V gene (reference sequence). This CDR3 is built from 17 residues. Trimming took 5 bases from V and 1 from J; bases not matched to a gene: 8. This CDR3 reads CASSPIRQGASNQPQHF. As DNA, the CDR3 is TGTGCCAGCAGTCCAATCCGACAGGGGGCGAGCAATCAGCCCCAGCATTTT.

The V and J genes are TRBV7-9 and TRBJ2-3; 9 nucleotides agree with TRBD1. V trimming: 7 bases; J trimming: 4 bases; junction bases outside the gene matches: 3. The CDR3 sequence is 13 residues long. Germline V gene lookup returns CDR1 SEHNR and CDR2 FQNEAQ (reference sequence). CDR3 region: CASNRGLPDTQYF. The CDR3 bases are TGTGCCAGCAACAGGGGGCTACCAGATACGCAGTATTTT.

J is TRBJ1-1 and V is TRBV7-9; TRBD1 matches at 7 bases. Germline assignment: CDR1 SEHNR and CDR2 FQNEAQ (reference sequence). V gave up 5 bases and J gave up 0 bases; unmatched junction bases: 6. This CDR3 has 15 amino acids. The CDR3 nucleotides are TGTGCCAGCAGCCAGTGGACAGGTATGAACACTGAAGCTTTCTTT. Protein sequence: CASSQWTGMNTEAFF.

The chain is built from TRBV27 and TRBJ2-7; D gene uncertain. The CDR3 loop spans 14 amino acids. V shed 3 bases and J shed 6 bases, with 15 bases lying between them. The germline V gene has CDR1 MNHEY and CDR2 SMNVEV (reference sequence). The CDR3 here is CASSLGSASSEQYF. As DNA, the CDR3 is TGTGCCAGCAGTTTGGGGTCAGCTTCCAGCGAGCAGTACTTC.

The chain recombines TRBV6-1 with TRBJ2-7; D unresolved. The CDR3 sequence is 14 residues long. Deletions cut 4 bases from V and 0 bases from J, with 10 bases between. Germline lookup yields CDR1 MNHNS and CDR2 SASEGT. The CDR3 DNA reads TGTGCCAGCAGTGTTGGCACTTACTCCTACGAGCAGTACTTC. It codes for CASSVGTYSYEQYF.

The chain carries TRBV7-9 and TRBJ2-2, with D possibly being TRBD1 (6 bases). The CDR3 length is 13 residues. V shed 10 bases and J shed 0 bases, with 9 bases lying between them. Germline loops: CDR1 SEHNR, CDR2 FQNEAQ (reference sequence). CDR3 coding DNA: TGTGCCATGGGACACCCGAACACCGGGGAGCTGTTTTTT. Amino acid sequence: CAMGHPNTGELFF.

The J gene is TRBJ2-3, the V gene TRBV29-1, with 9 bases that match TRBD1. Trimming removed 3 bases from V and 2 bases from J; junction bases left unmatched: 9. Germline CDR1 SQVTM, CDR2 ANQGSEA. CDR3 length: 16 residues. The CDR3, as DNA: TGCAGCGTTGATCCCGGGACAGGGCTTTCCACAGATACGCAGTATTTT. The encoded protein is CSVDPGTGLSTDTQYF.

The chain couples TRBV14 to TRBJ2-1, with D perhaps given as TRBD1 or TRBD2 (5 bases each). The CDR3 covers 12 residues. Trimming removed 6 bases at V and 6 bases at J, with 9 bases between. The germline CDR1 and CDR2 sequences are SGHDN and FVKESK. The CDR3 sequence is CASSWGFNEQFF. In DNA, the CDR3 is TGTGCCAGCAGTTGGGGGTTCAATGAGCAGTTCTTC.

V and J are TRBV29-1 and TRBJ2-2; D is unresolved. The CDR3 has 13 amino acids. Germline loops: CDR1 SQVTM, CDR2 ANQGSEA. The V gene lost 3 bases and the J gene lost 8 bases, with 13 bases spanning the gap. Here the CDR3 reads CSVEYPETGELFF. CDR3 bases: TGCAGCGTTGAGTATCCTGAGACGGGGGAGCTGTTTTTT.

The chain couples TRBV5-1 to TRBJ2-1, with TRBD1 identical over 9 bases. This CDR3 has 15 amino acids. From germline, CDR1 is SGHRS and CDR2 YFSETQ. V trimming: 1 base; J trimming: 6 bases; junction bases outside the gene matches: 5. The CDR3 sequence is CASSLSTGQGNEQFF. The CDR3 coding sequence is TGCGCCAGCAGCTTGTCTACGGGACAGGGCAATGAGCAGTTCTTC.

The V gene is TRBV6-6, the J gene TRBJ1-1; the D is unclear. The CDR3 is 16 residues long. V shed 4 bases and J shed 1 base, with 16 bases lying between them. The germline gives CDR1 MNHNY, CDR2 SVGAGI (reference sequence). The CDR3 reads CASSWGFAGENTEAFF. The CDR3 coding sequence is TGTGCCAGCAGTTGGGGTTTCGCCGGAGAGAACACTGAAGCTTTCTTT.

This chain joins TRBV19 and TRBJ1-5; TRBD1 is a possible D gene (5 bases). This CDR3 has 18 residues. Trimming pared 6 bases from V and 3 bases from J, leaving 24 bases between. The germline gives CDR1 LNHDA, CDR2 SQIVND (reference sequence). CDR3 coding DNA: TGTGCCAGTAGGACATATGGGGCAGAGGGATTTTTCAATCAGCCCCAGCATTTT. It specifies CASRTYGAEGFFNQPQHF.

The chain combines TRBV6-1 with TRBJ1-1, with D possibly matching TRBD1 (6 bases). The CDR3 is made up of 15 amino acids. V was shortened by 6 bases and J by 0 bases, with 14 bases between the two germline ends. Germline values: CDR1 MNHNS, CDR2 SASEGT. CDR3 nucleotide sequence: TGTGCCAGCAGCCCCGAGGGGGGATTGAACACTGAAGCTTTCTTT. It specifies CASSPEGGLNTEAFF.

The chain has TRBV9 and TRBJ2-6; D ambiguous. The CDR3 totals 16 residues. With 4 bases removed from V and 0 bases from J, the gap between germline ends came to 11 bases. Germline CDR1 and CDR2: SGDLS and YYNGEE. CDR3 sequence: CASSYYLVSGANVLTF. The CDR3 DNA is TGTGCCAGCAGCTACTACCTTGTCTCTGGGGCCAACGTCCTGACTTTC.

CDR3 DNA: TGTGCCAGTAGGCAAGACGGGACTAGGTGGCGCGATGAGCAGTTCTTC. This sequence encodes CASRQDGTRWRDEQFF. The V gene is TRBV19, the J gene TRBJ2-1; 8 nucleotides match TRBD2. This CDR3 is 16 amino acids long. From germline, CDR1 is LNHDA and CDR2 SQIVND (reference sequence). Losses at the gene ends were 6 bases for V and 8 bases for J; bases not matched to a gene: 15.

The genes are TRBV2 and TRBJ2-7, with D perhaps matching TRBD2 (5 bases). This CDR3 comprises 15 residues. Germline V lookup: CDR1 SNHLY, CDR2 FYNNEI. The germline V and J ends were trimmed by 8 bases and 3 bases, with 20 bases remaining between them. The CDR3, as DNA: TGTGCCAGCCGCTCTTCGTCCGGACTTATCTACGAGCAGTACTTC. It specifies CASRSSSGLIYEQYF. Drawing the rest from reference TRBV2 and TRBJ2-7, the complete variable domain is EPEVTQTPSHQVTQMGQEVILRCVPISNHLYFYWYRQILGQKVEFLVSFYNNEISEKSEIFDDQFSVERPDGSNFTLKIRSTKLEDSAMYFCASRSSSGLIYEQYFGPGTRLTVT.

The V gene is TRBV28, the J gene TRBJ1-2; D gene uncertain. The ends were cut back, 4 bases at V and 8 bases at J, with 17 bases in the middle. CDR1 MDHEN and CDR2 SYDVKM come from the germline V gene. The CDR3 length is 14 residues. CDR3 region: CASSSGFGRRGYTF. Written as DNA, the CDR3 is TGTGCCAGCAGTTCCGGGTTCGGCCGGCGGGGCTACACCTTC.

The rearrangement joins TRBV27 to TRBJ2-1, with D uncertain. Trimming took 6 bases from V and 2 from J, leaving 17 bases between them. CDR3 length: 16 amino acids. Germline V CDR1 and CDR2: MNHEY, SMNVEV (reference sequence). The CDR3 DNA follows: TGTGCCAGCAGCGAGGTCCCGCCCCCTACCTACAATGAGCAGTTCTTC. It encodes CASSEVPPPTYNEQFF.

V and J are TRBV4-1 and TRBJ1-1; possibly TRBD1 for D (6 bases). Trimming cost V 0 bases and J 5 bases, with 13 bases left between them. This CDR3 is built from 15 residues. Germline V gives CDR1 MGHRA, CDR2 YSYEKL. The CDR3, as DNA: TGCGCCAGCAGCCAAGACGGGGGGGGCAGGACTGAAGCTTTCTTT. Protein sequence: CASSQDGGGRTEAFF.

CDR3 DNA sequence: TGTGCCAGCAGCTTAACCACCGGACAACCCTACACCTTC. Protein sequence: CASSLTTGQPYTF. The genes are TRBV7-9 and TRBJ1-2, with D tentatively TRBD1 (5 bases). V dropped 2 bases and J dropped 10 bases, with 14 bases sitting between them. CDR3 length equals 13 residues. The V gene's germline CDR1 is SEHNR and CDR2 FQNEAQ (reference sequence). The whole variable domain, remainder taken from reference TRBV7-9 and TRBJ1-2, is DTGVSQNPRHKITKRGQNVTFRCDPISEHNRLYWYRQTLGQGPEFLTYFQNEAQLEKSRLLSDRFSAERPKGSFSTLEIQRTEQGDSAMYLCASSLTTGQPYTFGSGTRLTVV.

The chain combines TRBV2 with TRBJ1-2; tentative D call: TRBD1 (5 bases). Germline V CDR1 and CDR2: SNHLY, FYNNEI. The V gene lost 5 bases and the J gene lost 0 bases, with 19 bases spanning the gap. The CDR3 totals 17 residues. CDR3 nucleotides: TGTGCCAGCAGTCCAGACGCCGGGACGACGACTAACTATGGCTACACCTTC. Its protein is CASSPDAGTTTNYGYTF.

The V call is TRBV2, the J call TRBJ2-7; 9 bases line up with TRBD1. Germline CDR1 SNHLY, CDR2 FYNNEI. The V segment lost 9 bases and the J segment 4 bases; nucleotides outside the gene matches: 4. The CDR3 covers 12 residues. The CDR3 is CASTGGGYEQYF. The CDR3 DNA reads as TGTGCCAGTACAGGGGGCGGGTACGAGCAGTACTTC.

This clone was picked up one time. The chain joins TRBV6-5 to TRBJ1-1, with 10 bases identical to TRBD1. The CDR3 sequence is 16 residues long. Germline V lookup: CDR1 MNHEY, CDR2 SVGAGI. V lost 2 bases, J lost 1 base, and 4 bases stayed unmatched. CDR3 DNA sequence: TGTGCCAGCAGTTACACCCGGGACAGGGGGAACACTGAAGCTTTCTTT. This translates into CASSYTRDRGNTEAFF.

The V gene is TRBV7-9, the J gene TRBJ2-1; 10 nucleotides agree with TRBD2. In germline, CDR1 is SEHNR, CDR2 FQNEAQ (reference sequence). This CDR3 has 15 residues. Germline trimming cut 4 bases from V and 8 bases from J; bases unmatched to any gene: 8. CDR3 sequence (DNA): TGTGCCAGCAGCTCCTCTAGCGGGAGTTTAGATGAGCAGTTCTTC. Amino acids: CASSSSSGSLDEQFF. The complete variable domain, with remaining parts taken from reference TRBV7-9 and TRBJ2-1, reads DTGVSQNPRHKITKRGQNVTFRCDPISEHNRLYWYRQTLGQGPEFLTYFQNEAQLEKSRLLSDRFSAERPKGSFSTLEIQRTEQGDSAMYLCASSSSSGSLDEQFFGPGTRLTVL.

Details on this clone: A read error is the likely source, as a far larger clone sits one nucleotide away. The chain links TRBV11-3 to TRBJ2-2; perhaps TRBD1 as D (6 bases). The V and J ends lost 5 bases and 1 base respectively, with 8 bases between them. The CDR3 is made up of 14 amino acids. CDR1 and CDR2 (germline): SGHNT, YENEEA. This CDR3 reads CASSQGQNTGELFF. CDR3 DNA sequence: TGTGCCAGCAGCCAGGGACAGAACACCGGGGAGCTGTTTTTT.

The chain joins TRBV7-7 to TRBJ2-7, with D unresolved. Germline V CDR1 and CDR2: SSHAT, FNYEAQ (reference sequence). Deletions cut 6 bases from V and 3 bases from J, with 12 bases between. The CDR3 length is 13 residues. Here the CDR3 reads CASSISLLYEQYF. The CDR3 nucleotides are TGTGCCAGCAGTATTAGCCTACTCTACGAGCAGTACTTC. The whole variable domain, remainder taken from reference TRBV7-7 and TRBJ2-7, is GAGVSQSPRYKVTKRGQDVTLRCDPISSHATLYWYQQALGQGPEFLTYFNYEAQPDKSGLPSDRFSAERPEGSISTLTIQRTEQRDSAMYRCASSISLLYEQYFGPGTRLTVT.

This chain joins TRBV6-1 and TRBJ2-4; possibly TRBD2 for D (5 bases). This CDR3 has 16 residues. Per germline, CDR1 MNHNS and CDR2 SASEGT. The germline V and J ends were trimmed by 1 base and 1 base, with 11 bases remaining between them. The CDR3: CASSEGTAAAKNIQYF. CDR3 nucleotide sequence: TGTGCCAGCAGTGAAGGGACTGCTGCGGCCAAAAACATTCAGTACTTC.

The J gene is TRBJ2-7, the V gene TRBV27, with TRBD1 as a possible D gene (5 bases). Trimming shortened V by 5 bases and J by 6 bases, and 29 bases separated the two germline ends. This CDR3 has 18 amino acids. CDR1 and CDR2 from the germline V gene are MNHEY and SMNVEV (reference sequence). CDR3 loop: CASSGDSYLVCARCEQYF. The CDR3 region has the DNA TGTGCCAGCAGTGGAGACAGTTACCTAGTATGCGCCCGCTGCGAGCAGTACTTC.

V gene TRBV11-2 combines with J gene TRBJ2-7; the match to TRBD2 covers 7 bases. CDR3 length: 14 amino acids. CDR1 and CDR2 from the germline V gene are SGHAT and FQNNGV. V shed 3 bases, J shed 3 bases, and the junction held 5 bases outside the gene matches. The CDR3 nucleotides read TGTGCCAGCAGCTTTCTAGCGGCCGGCTACGAGCAGTACTTC. This sequence encodes CASSFLAAGYEQYF.

The J gene is TRBJ2-5, the V gene TRBV7-8, with D uncertain. This CDR3 is 12 amino acids long. Trimming left V 2 bases short and J 14 bases short, with 15 bases between. CDR1 is SGHVS and CDR2 is FQNEAQ in the germline V gene. As DNA, the CDR3 is TGTGCCAGCAGCTTATGGCCGGACCCGACATACTTC. Protein product: CASSLWPDPTYF.

This clone has just one count. The chain couples TRBV5-1 to TRBJ2-1; 12 nucleotides match TRBD2. Germline V CDR1 and CDR2: SGHRS, YFSETQ. V shed 5 bases and J 7 bases; nucleotides not matched to a gene: 13. This CDR3 has 17 amino acids. The CDR3 sequence is CASRLTSGRTLGNEQFF. The CDR3 region has the DNA TGCGCCAGCAGATTGACTAGCGGGAGAACCCTGGGGAATGAGCAGTTCTTC.